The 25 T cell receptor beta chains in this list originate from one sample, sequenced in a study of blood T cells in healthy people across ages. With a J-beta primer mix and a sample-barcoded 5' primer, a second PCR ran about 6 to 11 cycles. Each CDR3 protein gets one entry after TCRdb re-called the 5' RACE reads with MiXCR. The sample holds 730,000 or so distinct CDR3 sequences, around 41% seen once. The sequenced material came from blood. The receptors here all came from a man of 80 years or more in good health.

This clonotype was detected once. CDR3 nucleotides: TGTGCCAGCAGCCGGGACAGCTCCATGGGAGAGCAGTACTTC. As protein: CASSRDSSMGEQYF. The genes are TRBV7-3 and TRBJ2-5, with 7 nucleotides matching TRBD1. Trimming took 5 bases from V and 11 from J; bases not matched to a gene: 14. The CDR3 covers 14 residues. CDR1 is SGHTA, CDR2 FQGTGA, per germline.

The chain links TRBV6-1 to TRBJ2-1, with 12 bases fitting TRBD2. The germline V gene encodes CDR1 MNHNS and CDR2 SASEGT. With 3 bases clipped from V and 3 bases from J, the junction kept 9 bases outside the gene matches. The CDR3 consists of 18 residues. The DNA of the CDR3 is TGTGCCAGCAGTGAGGGGCTAGCGGGAGGGTTAGGCTACAATGAGCAGTTCTTC. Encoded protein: CASSEGLAGGLGYNEQFF.

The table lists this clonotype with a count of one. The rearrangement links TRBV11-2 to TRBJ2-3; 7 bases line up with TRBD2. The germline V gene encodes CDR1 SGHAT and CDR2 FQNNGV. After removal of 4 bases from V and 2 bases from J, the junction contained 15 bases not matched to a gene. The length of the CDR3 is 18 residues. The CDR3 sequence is CASSYLGSGDPHTDTQYF. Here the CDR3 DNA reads TGTGCCAGCAGCTACCTCGGGAGCGGGGACCCCCACACAGATACGCAGTATTTT.

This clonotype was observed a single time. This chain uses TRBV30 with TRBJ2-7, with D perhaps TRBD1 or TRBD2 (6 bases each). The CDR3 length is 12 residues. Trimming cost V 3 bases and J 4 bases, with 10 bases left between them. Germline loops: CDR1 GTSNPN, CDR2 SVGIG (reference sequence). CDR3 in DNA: TGTGCCTGGAGCCGGGGGCCGTACGAGCAGTACTTC. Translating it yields CAWSRGPYEQYF.

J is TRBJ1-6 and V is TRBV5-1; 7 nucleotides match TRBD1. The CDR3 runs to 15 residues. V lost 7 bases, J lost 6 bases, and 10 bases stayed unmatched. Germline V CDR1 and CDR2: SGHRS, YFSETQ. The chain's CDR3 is CASGSEGQTNSPLHF. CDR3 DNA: TGCGCCAGCGGCTCCGAGGGACAGACTAATTCACCCCTCCACTTT.

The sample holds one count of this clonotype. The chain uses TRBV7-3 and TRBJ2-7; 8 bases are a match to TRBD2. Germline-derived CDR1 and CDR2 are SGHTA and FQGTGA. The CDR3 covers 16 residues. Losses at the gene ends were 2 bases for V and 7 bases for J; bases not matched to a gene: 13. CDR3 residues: CASSLDSGASGNEQYF. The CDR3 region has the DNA TGTGCCAGCAGCTTAGATAGCGGGGCTTCGGGCAATGAGCAGTACTTC.

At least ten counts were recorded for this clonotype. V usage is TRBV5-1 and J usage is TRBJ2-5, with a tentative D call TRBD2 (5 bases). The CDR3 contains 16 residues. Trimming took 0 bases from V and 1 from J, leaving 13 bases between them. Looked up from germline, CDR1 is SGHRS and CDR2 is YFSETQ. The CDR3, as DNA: TGCGCCAGCAGCTTGGCCGTGGGGAGTTCCCAAGAGACCCAGTACTTC. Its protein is CASSLAVGSSQETQYF.

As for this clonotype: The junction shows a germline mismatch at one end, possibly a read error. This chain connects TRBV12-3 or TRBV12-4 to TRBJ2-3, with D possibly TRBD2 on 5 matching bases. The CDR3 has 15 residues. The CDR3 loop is CASSSLGVRADAQYF. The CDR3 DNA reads TGTGCCAGCAGTTCCTTGGGAGTAAGAGCAGATGCGCAATATTTT.

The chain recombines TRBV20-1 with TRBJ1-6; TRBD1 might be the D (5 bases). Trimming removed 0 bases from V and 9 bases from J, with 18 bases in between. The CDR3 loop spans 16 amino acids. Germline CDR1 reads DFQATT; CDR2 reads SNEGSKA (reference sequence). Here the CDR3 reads CSARDPREGDGSPLHF. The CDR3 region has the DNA TGCAGTGCTAGAGATCCCAGGGAAGGTGATGGTTCACCCCTCCACTTT.

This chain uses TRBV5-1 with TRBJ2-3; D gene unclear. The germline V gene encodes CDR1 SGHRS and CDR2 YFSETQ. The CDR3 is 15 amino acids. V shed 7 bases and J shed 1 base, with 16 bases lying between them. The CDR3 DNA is TGCGCCAGCCGGTCGAGTGGGTCGCGCACAGATACGCAGTATTTT. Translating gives CASRSSGSRTDTQYF.

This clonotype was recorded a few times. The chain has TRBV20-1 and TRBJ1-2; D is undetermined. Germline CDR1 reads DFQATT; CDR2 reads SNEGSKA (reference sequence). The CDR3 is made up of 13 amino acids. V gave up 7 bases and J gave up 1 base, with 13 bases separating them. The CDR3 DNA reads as TGCAGTGTCCCGGGAGAGAATAACTATGGCTACACCTTC. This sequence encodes CSVPGENNYGYTF.

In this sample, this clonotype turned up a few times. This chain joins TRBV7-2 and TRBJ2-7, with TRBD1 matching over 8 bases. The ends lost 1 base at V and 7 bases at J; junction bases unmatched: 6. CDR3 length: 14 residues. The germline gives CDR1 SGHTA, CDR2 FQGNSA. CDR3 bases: TGTGCCAGCAGCTTAGGACAGGGGTTCGAAGAGCAGTACTTC. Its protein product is CASSLGQGFEEQYF.

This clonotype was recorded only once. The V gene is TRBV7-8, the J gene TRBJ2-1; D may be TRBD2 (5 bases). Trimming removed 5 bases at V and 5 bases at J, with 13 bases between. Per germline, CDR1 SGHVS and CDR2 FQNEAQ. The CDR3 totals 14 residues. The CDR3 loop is CASSPSLVNNEQFF. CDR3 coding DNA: TGTGCCAGCAGCCCCTCACTAGTAAACAATGAGCAGTTCTTC.

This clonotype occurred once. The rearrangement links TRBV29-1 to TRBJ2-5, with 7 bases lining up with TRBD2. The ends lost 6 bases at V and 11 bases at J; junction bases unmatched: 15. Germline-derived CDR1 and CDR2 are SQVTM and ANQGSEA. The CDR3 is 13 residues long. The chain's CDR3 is CSVDGLVGNEQYF. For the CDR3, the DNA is TGCAGCGTGGACGGACTAGTGGGAAATGAGCAGTACTTC.

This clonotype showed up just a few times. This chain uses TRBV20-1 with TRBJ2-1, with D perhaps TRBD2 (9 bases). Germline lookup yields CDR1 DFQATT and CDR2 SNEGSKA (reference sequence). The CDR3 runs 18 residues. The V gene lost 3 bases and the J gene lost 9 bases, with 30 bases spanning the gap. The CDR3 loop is CSARRDRRELSGSFEQFF. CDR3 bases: TGCAGTGCTAGGAGGGACAGGAGAGAACTTAGCGGGAGTTTTGAGCAGTTCTTC.

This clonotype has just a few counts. Written as DNA, the CDR3 is TGCGCCAGCAGCCAAGATCTGGGGGCCCAGCGGGAAAAACTGTTTTTT. Protein product: CASSQDLGAQREKLFF. This sequence joins TRBV4-3 and TRBJ1-4; maybe TRBD1 (6 bases). Per germline, CDR1 LGHNA and CDR2 YSLEER. This CDR3 is built from 16 residues. The V end was cut by 0 bases, the J end by 8 bases, with 16 bases between.

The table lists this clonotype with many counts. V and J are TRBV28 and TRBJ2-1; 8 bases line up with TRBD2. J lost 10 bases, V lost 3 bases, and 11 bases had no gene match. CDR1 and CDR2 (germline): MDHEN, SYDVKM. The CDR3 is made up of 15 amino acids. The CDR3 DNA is TGTGCCAGCAGTTTTAGAGGGACTAGGGGGAAGGAGCAGTTCTTC. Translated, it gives CASSFRGTRGKEQFF.

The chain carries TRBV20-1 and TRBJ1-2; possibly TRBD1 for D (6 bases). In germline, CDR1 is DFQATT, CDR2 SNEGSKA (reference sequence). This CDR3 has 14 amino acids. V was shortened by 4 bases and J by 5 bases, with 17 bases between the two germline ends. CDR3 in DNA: TGCAGTGCTATGGACAGTGCCCTTGGGTATGGCTACACCTTC. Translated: CSAMDSALGYGYTF.

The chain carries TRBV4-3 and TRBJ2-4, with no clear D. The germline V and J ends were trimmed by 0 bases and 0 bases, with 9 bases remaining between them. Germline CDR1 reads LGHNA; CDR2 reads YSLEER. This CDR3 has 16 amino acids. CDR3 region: CASSQDTAVAKNIQYF. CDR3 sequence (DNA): TGCGCCAGCAGCCAAGATACCGCAGTAGCCAAAAACATTCAGTACTTC.

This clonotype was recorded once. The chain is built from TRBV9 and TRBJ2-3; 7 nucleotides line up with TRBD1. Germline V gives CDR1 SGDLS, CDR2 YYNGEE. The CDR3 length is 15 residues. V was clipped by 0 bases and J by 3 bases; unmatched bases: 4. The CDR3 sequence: CASSVGEQGTDTQYF. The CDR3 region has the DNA TGTGCCAGCAGCGTAGGCGAACAGGGGACAGATACGCAGTATTTT.

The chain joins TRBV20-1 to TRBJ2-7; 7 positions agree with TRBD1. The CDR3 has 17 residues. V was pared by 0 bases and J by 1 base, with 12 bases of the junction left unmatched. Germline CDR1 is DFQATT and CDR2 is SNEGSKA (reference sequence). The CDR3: CSARDSGPGQMSYEQYF. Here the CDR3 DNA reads TGCAGTGCTAGAGATTCCGGCCCGGGACAGATGTCCTACGAGCAGTACTTC.

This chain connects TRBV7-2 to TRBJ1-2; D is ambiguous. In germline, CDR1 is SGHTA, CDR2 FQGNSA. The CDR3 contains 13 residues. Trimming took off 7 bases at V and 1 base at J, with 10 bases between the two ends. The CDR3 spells CASIQLGNYGYTF. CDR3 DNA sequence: TGTGCCAGCATCCAACTGGGTAACTATGGCTACACCTTC.

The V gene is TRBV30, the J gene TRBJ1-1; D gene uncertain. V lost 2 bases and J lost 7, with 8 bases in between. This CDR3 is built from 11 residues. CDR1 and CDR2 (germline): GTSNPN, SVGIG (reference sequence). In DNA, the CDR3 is TGTGCCTGGAGTAGGGTGCTTGAAGCTTTCTTT. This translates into CAWSRVLEAFF.

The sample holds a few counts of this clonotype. CDR3 sequence: CASSLGRGHKETQYF. The CDR3, as DNA: TGTGCCAGCAGCTTAGGTCGGGGCCACAAAGAGACCCAGTACTTC. The genes are TRBV7-8 and TRBJ2-5; D assignment may be TRBD1 or TRBD2 (5 bases each). The ends were cut back, 1 base at V and 3 bases at J, with 12 bases in the middle. Germline CDR1 and CDR2: SGHVS and FQNEAQ. This CDR3 spans 15 amino acids.

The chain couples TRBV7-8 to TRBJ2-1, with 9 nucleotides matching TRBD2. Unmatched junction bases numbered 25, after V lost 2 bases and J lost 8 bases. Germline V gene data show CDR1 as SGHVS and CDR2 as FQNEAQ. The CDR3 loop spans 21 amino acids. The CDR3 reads CASSLSVGHLESSGNVYEQFF. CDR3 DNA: TGTGCCAGCAGCTTATCCGTGGGACACCTAGAATCTAGCGGGAATGTCTATGAGCAGTTCTTC.